This T cell receptor (beta chain) originates from a study of blood T cell repertoires in COVID-19. Study-level information: The United States, Italy and Spain provided the acute and convalescent COVID-19 samples.

In its sample, this clone was seen a few times. Authors' analysis steps: Reference gene primer amplification gave nucleated cell count estimates. Data came from immunoSEQ multiplex PCR; TCRdb stores just in-frame clones and leaves some out. From that table come the V and J calls and clone size; the DNA was used to work out D and trimming. This sample has around 300,000 clones, with approximately 88% found just once. V lost 7 bases, J lost 6 bases, and 24 bases lay in between. The CDR3 contains 17 residues. Germline assignment: CDR1 LNHDA and CDR2 SQIVND (reference sequence). Cohorts were based on clinical histories the participants reported. Cohort 3 donors counted as recovered after two negative PCRs, clearance, or resolved symptoms.

The chain recombines TRBV19 with TRBJ2-2; D might be TRBD2 (6 bases). This TCR derives from a woman aged 40 to 50 who had recovered from COVID-19. Input material: PBMCs or T cells enriched from blood (not recorded which). For the CDR3, the DNA is TGTGCCAGTAACCCCCCTTGGGCCCAAGGGAGGTCCGGGGAGCTGTTTTTT. The encoded protein is CASNPPWAQGRSGELFF.